The next 22 T cell receptor beta chains were all read from a single sample in a study of human T cells and chemical hapten exposure. The time point here: pre-sensitization, week 0. Noted treatment: therapeutic diphenylcyclopropenone sensitization with weekly scalp DPC. Each CDR3 protein gets one entry after TCRdb re-called the RACE reads with MiXCR. Altogether some 36,000 distinct CDR3 sequences are present, roughly 7.2% being singletons, with the ten largest covering over 1%. The material sequenced was whole blood, taken in connection with sensitization to the hapten diphenylcyclopropenone (DPC). These receptor sequences come from a woman between 45 and 65 years old with alopecia areata. Some clones in this sample may be carry-over from other donors' samples.

This clonotype has at least ten counts. This chain joins TRBV20-1 and TRBJ2-7; 12 positions match TRBD2. Germline V gene sequence: CDR1 DFQATT, CDR2 SNEGSKA (reference sequence). CDR3 length: 14 amino acids. J gave up 6 bases and V 3 bases, and 6 bases lay outside the gene matches. The CDR3, as DNA: TGCAGTGCTAGCGCGACTAGCGGGAGCACCGAGCAGTACTTC. This translates into CSASATSGSTEQYF.

This rearrangement joins TRBV25-1 to TRBJ1-1, with D tentatively TRBD1 (5 bases). V was trimmed by 2 bases and J by 4 bases, leaving 11 bases between them. From germline, CDR1 is MGHDK and CDR2 SYGVNS. The CDR3 is 14 residues long. CDR3 residues: CASSEEGRVTEAFF. The CDR3 DNA sequence: TGTGCCAGCAGTGAAGAAGGCAGGGTCACTGAAGCTTTCTTT.

In DNA, the CDR3 is TGTGCCAGCCGGCCGGGGGAAGTAGCCAAAAACATTCAGTACTTC. The encoded protein is CASRPGEVAKNIQYF. This sequence joins TRBV27 and TRBJ2-4; possibly TRBD2 for D (6 bases). Deletions cut 8 bases from V and 0 bases from J, with 14 bases between. Germline assignment: CDR1 MNHEY and CDR2 SMNVEV (reference sequence). CDR3 size: 15 residues.

This clonotype was seen repeatedly, ten times or more. The chain links TRBV5-1 to TRBJ2-5; D gene ambiguous. Germline V CDR1 and CDR2: SGHRS, YFSETQ. V lost 1 base and J 5 bases, leaving 12 bases between the germline ends. This CDR3 comprises 14 residues. This CDR3 reads CASSLTAPRETQYF. The DNA of the CDR3 is TGCGCCAGCAGCTTGACAGCCCCCAGGGAGACCCAGTACTTC.

The genes are TRBV18 and TRBJ2-1; the D gene is possibly TRBD1 (5 bases). V was pared by 6 bases and J by 0 bases, with 9 bases between. From germline, CDR1 is KGHSH and CDR2 LQKENI. CDR3 length equals 14 residues. The CDR3 loop reads CASSLDSSYNEQFF. The CDR3 DNA follows: TGTGCCAGCTCCCTTGACAGCTCCTACAATGAGCAGTTCTTC.

The chain links TRBV28 to TRBJ1-1; D is unresolved. The germline V gene encodes CDR1 MDHEN and CDR2 SYDVKM. This CDR3 comprises 12 residues. Deletions cut 1 base from V and 5 bases from J, with 5 bases between. In DNA, the CDR3 is TGTGCCAGCAGTTTATTCCATACTGAAGCTTTCTTT. This codes for CASSLFHTEAFF.

The chain joins TRBV11-1 to TRBJ1-1; 7 bases fit TRBD1. The CDR3 has 15 residues. Germline V gene lookup returns CDR1 SGHAT and CDR2 FQDESV (reference sequence). The trim removed 5 bases at V and 0 bases at J, leaving 6 bases unmatched. The CDR3 DNA follows: TGTGCCAGCAGCACGGGACAGTTCGTGAACACTGAAGCTTTCTTT. It encodes CASSTGQFVNTEAFF.

This clonotype showed up many times. The chain joins TRBV12-3 or TRBV12-4 to TRBJ2-7; the match to TRBD2 covers 7 bases. Trimming took 3 bases from V and 6 from J; bases not matched to a gene: 8. The CDR3 sequence is 14 residues long. CDR3 in amino acids: CASSFGGIRSEQYF. The CDR3 DNA follows: TGTGCCAGCAGTTTCGGGGGGATACGAAGCGAGCAGTACTTC.

This clonotype came up many times. V gene TRBV20-1 combines with J gene TRBJ1-3, with D uncertain. Germline V CDR1 and CDR2: DFQATT, SNEGSKA (reference sequence). The length of the CDR3 is 14 residues. Between the trimmed V and J ends, which lost 2 bases and 4 bases, there was a span of 12 bases. The CDR3 coding sequence is TGCAGTGCTAGAAGGTCCGGACGAGGAAACACCATATATTTT. Residues: CSARRSGRGNTIYF.

This clonotype was observed at least ten times. CDR3 DNA: TGCAGCGTTGAAAAGTCTTGGGGGGAGACTGAAGAGCCGCAGTATTTT. As protein: CSVEKSWGETEEPQYF. The chain has TRBV29-1 and TRBJ2-3, with D maybe TRBD2 (6 bases). V was pared by 2 bases and J by 10 bases, with 25 bases between. The CDR3 runs 16 residues. The germline gives CDR1 SQVTM, CDR2 ANQGSEA.

This clonotype turned up a few times. This chain links TRBV5-1 with TRBJ1-6, with TRBD1 identical over 8 bases. Germline V gene sequence: CDR1 SGHRS, CDR2 YFSETQ. This CDR3 spans 14 amino acids. The V gene end was trimmed by 0 bases and the J gene end by 13 bases; junction bases not matched to a gene: 6. CDR3 DNA sequence: TGCGCCAGCAGCTTGGACACAGGGGGACTTCCCCTCCACTTT. This encodes CASSLDTGGLPLHF.

This clonotype was picked up many times. The chain has TRBV19 and TRBJ2-4, with D unclear. Trimming removed 3 bases from V and 0 bases from J, with 9 bases in between. The V gene's germline CDR1 is LNHDA and CDR2 SQIVND (reference sequence). The CDR3 is 15 amino acids. The CDR3 protein is CASSMPVIAKNIQYF. In nucleotides, the CDR3 is TGTGCCAGTAGTATGCCAGTTATAGCCAAAAACATTCAGTACTTC. Complete variable domain (other parts from reference TRBV19 and TRBJ2-4): DGGITQSPKYLFRKEGQNVTLSCEQNLNHDAMYWYRQDPGQGLRLIYYSQIVNDFQKGDIAEGYSVSREKKESFPLTVTSAQKNPTAFYLCASSMPVIAKNIQYFGAGTRLSVL.

This clonotype was seen many times. V gene TRBV6-2 or TRBV6-3 combines with J gene TRBJ2-5; tentative D call: TRBD1 (5 bases). Germline loops: CDR1 MNHEY, CDR2 SVGEGT. V gave up 6 bases and J gave up 1 base, with 12 bases separating them. The CDR3 runs 14 residues. This CDR3 is CASSYRQFQETQYF. CDR3 bases: TGTGCCAGCAGCTACCGACAGTTCCAAGAGACCCAGTACTTC.

There are many counts of this clonotype. The chain carries TRBV5-4 and TRBJ2-7; D perhaps matches TRBD1 (6 bases). CDR1 SGHNT and CDR2 YYREEE come from the germline V gene (reference sequence). The CDR3 sequence is 13 residues long. V was trimmed by 4 bases and J by 7 bases, leaving 15 bases between them. CDR3 protein: CASSPMGAGEQYF. CDR3 coding DNA: TGTGCCAGCAGCCCCATGGGGGCTGGAGAGCAGTACTTC. Together with reference TRBV5-4 and TRBJ2-7, the CDR3 gives the full variable domain: ETGVTQSPTHLIKTRGQQVTLRCSSQSGHNTVSWYQQALGQGPQFIFQYYREEENGRGNFPPRFSGLQFPNYSSELNVNALELDDSALYLCASSPMGAGEQYFGPGTRLTVT.

This clonotype was observed at least ten times. The V and J genes are TRBV6-5 and TRBJ2-3; 12 positions match TRBD2. The J segment lost 5 bases and the V segment lost 2 bases, leaving 5 bases of the junction unmatched. There are 16 residues in the CDR3. Germline values: CDR1 MNHEY, CDR2 SVGAGI. The CDR3 loop is CASSYGTGLAGDTQYF. CDR3 nucleotide sequence: TGTGCCAGCAGTTACGGGACGGGACTAGCGGGAGATACGCAGTATTTT.

This clonotype was counted ten times or more. The V and J genes are TRBV6-6 and TRBJ1-2; TRBD1 might be the D (5 bases). This CDR3 has 13 amino acids. Germline CDR1 reads MNHNY; CDR2 reads SVGAGI (reference sequence). Trimming took 7 bases from V and 5 from J, leaving 14 bases between them. In DNA form, the CDR3 reads TGTGCCAGCACCGGATTGGGGGGGTATGGCTACACCTTC. It translates to CASTGLGGYGYTF.

This clonotype was counted between two and nine times. This sequence joins TRBV7-2 and TRBJ1-5; D is unclear. The CDR3 totals 13 residues. CDR1 is SGHTA and CDR2 is FQGNSA in the germline V gene. The V end was cut by 5 bases, the J end by 3 bases, with 8 bases between. In DNA form, the CDR3 reads TGTGCCAGCAGCCCGTATTCCAATCAGCCCCAGCATTTT. Its protein is CASSPYSNQPQHF.

The table lists this clonotype with a few counts. DNA of the CDR3: TGCAGTCGTACTAGCGGGAGTCGGCAGTTCTTC. Encoded protein: CSRTSGSRQFF. The chain is built from TRBV20-1 and TRBJ2-1; 11 nucleotides line up with TRBD2. The CDR3 is 11 residues long. Germline V gene lookup returns CDR1 DFQATT and CDR2 SNEGSKA (reference sequence). After removal of 8 bases from V and 12 bases from J, the junction contained 6 bases not matched to a gene.

The chain uses TRBV28 and TRBJ1-1; no clear D gene. The germline V gene encodes CDR1 MDHEN and CDR2 SYDVKM. The V and J ends lost 6 bases and 1 base respectively, with 3 bases between them. The CDR3 totals 11 residues. The CDR3: CASSTNTEAFF. The CDR3 DNA sequence: TGTGCCAGCAGCACGAACACTGAAGCTTTCTTT. Full variable domain (rest looked up from reference TRBV28 and TRBJ1-1): DVKVTQSSRYLVKRTGEKVFLECVQDMDHENMFWYRQDPGLGLRLIYFSYDVKMKEKGDIPEGYSVSREKKERFSLILESASTNQTSMYLCASSTNTEAFFGQGTRLTVV.

This clonotype was seen ten or more times. This rearrangement joins TRBV28 to TRBJ1-5, with a weak D call TRBD1 (5 bases). V was clipped by 1 base and J by 2 bases, with 9 bases between them. This CDR3 spans 15 amino acids. Looked up from germline, CDR1 is MDHEN and CDR2 is SYDVKM. The CDR3 protein is CASSLSGARNQPQHF. The CDR3, as DNA: TGTGCCAGCAGTTTATCCGGGGCGCGCAATCAGCCCCAGCATTTT.

As DNA, the CDR3 is TGCAGTGCTAGGGGACTAGCGGGAGTACCAGATACGCAGTATTTT. Amino acids: CSARGLAGVPDTQYF. J is TRBJ2-3 and V is TRBV20-1; 14 bases match TRBD2. J gave up 4 bases and V 3 bases, and 3 bases lay outside the gene matches. This CDR3 contains 15 residues. Per the germline V gene, CDR1 is DFQATT and CDR2 is SNEGSKA (reference sequence).

At least ten counts were recorded for this clonotype. The V and J genes are TRBV18 and TRBJ2-3; 7 nucleotides agree with TRBD2. The CDR3 covers 16 residues. The J segment lost 5 bases and the V segment lost 3 bases, leaving 11 bases of the junction unmatched. CDR1 and CDR2 (germline): KGHSH, LQKENI. The CDR3 is CASSPGLAGERDTQYF. In nucleotides, the CDR3 is TGTGCCAGCTCACCCGGGTTGGCGGGAGAAAGAGATACGCAGTATTTT. Using reference TRBV18 and TRBJ2-3 for the parts outside the CDR3, the full variable domain is NAGVMQNPRHLVRRRGQEARLRCSPMKGHSHVYWYRQLPEEGLKFMVYLQKENIIDESGMPKERFSAEFPKEGPSILRIQQVVRGDSAAYFCASSPGLAGERDTQYFGPGTRLTVL.